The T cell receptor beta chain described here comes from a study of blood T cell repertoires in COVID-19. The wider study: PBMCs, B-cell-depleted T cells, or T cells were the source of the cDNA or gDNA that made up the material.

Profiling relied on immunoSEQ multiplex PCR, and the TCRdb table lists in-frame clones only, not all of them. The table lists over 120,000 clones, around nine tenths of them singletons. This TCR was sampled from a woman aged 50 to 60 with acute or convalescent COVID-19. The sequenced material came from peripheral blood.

The CDR3 protein is CAWSPSWVTGVTEAFF. Written as DNA, the CDR3 is TGTGCCTGGAGTCCCTCTTGGGTGACAGGGGTCACTGAAGCTTTCTTT. V is TRBV30 and J is TRBJ1-1, with 8 nucleotides matching TRBD1. Per the germline V gene, CDR1 is GTSNPN and CDR2 is SVGIG (reference sequence). V trimming: 2 bases; J trimming: 4 bases; junction bases outside the gene matches: 12. The CDR3 has 16 residues. The complete variable domain, with remaining parts taken from reference TRBV30 and TRBJ1-1, reads SQTIHQWPATLVQPVGSPLSLECTVEGTSNPNLYWYRQAAGRGLQLLFYSVGIGQISSEVPQNLSASRPQDRQFILSSKKLLLSDSGFYLCAWSPSWVTGVTEAFFGQGTRLTVV.